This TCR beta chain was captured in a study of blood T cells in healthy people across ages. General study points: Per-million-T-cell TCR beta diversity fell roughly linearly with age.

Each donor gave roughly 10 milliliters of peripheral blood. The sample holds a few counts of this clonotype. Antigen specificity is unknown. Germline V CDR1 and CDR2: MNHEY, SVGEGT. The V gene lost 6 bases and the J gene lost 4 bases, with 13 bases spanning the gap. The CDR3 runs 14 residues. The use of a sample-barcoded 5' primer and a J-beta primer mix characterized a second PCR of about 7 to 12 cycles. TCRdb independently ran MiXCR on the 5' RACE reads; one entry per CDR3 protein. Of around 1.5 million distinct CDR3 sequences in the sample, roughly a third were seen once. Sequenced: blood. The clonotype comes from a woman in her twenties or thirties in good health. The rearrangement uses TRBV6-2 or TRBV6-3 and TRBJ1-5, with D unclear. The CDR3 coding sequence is TGTGCCAGCAGCCCGGCGGGTAAAAATCAGCCCCAGCATTTT. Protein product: CASSPAGKNQPQHF.